Listed below are T cell receptor beta chains from one sample, sequenced in a study of cytomegalovirus exposure and HLA in healthy donors. TCRdb's copy holds only in-frame clones and misses some; the assay was immunoSEQ multiplex PCR. The sample lists roughly 150,000 clones; about two thirds were seen once. Material for sequencing was PBMCs. Source of these receptors: a man aged 35-49 years in good health and CMV-seronegative. The CDR3 runs from the conserved cysteine through the conserved F or W. D genes are given only for firm matches. Size is omitted from some rows. Given values are once, few, many or a class for expanded clones.

cdr3_length	clone_size	v_call	j_call	d_call	cdr3_aa	cdr3_nt
12	.	TRBV6-6	TRBJ1-2	.	CASKPPGGGYTF	TGTGCCAGCAAACCACCGGGGGGCGGCTACACCTTC
13	.	TRBV5-1	TRBJ1-1	.	CASSTQMNTEAFF	TGCGCCAGCAGCACACAGATGAACACTGAAGCTTTCTTT
13	.	TRBV7-8	TRBJ1-1	.	CASSFQGNTEAFF	TGTGCCAGCAGCTTCCAGGGAAACACTGAAGCTTTCTTT
17	.	TRBV2	TRBJ1-4	TRBD1	CASRAGTGVWPNEKLFF	TGTGCCAGCCGCGCCGGGACAGGGGTTTGGCCTAATGAAAAACTGTTTTTT
15	.	TRBV11-2	TRBJ1-2	.	CASSLDAGLDYGYTF	TGTGCCAGCAGCTTAGACGCAGGGTTGGACTATGGCTACACCTTC
15	.	TRBV30	TRBJ1-5	.	CAWSVGRLPNQPQHF	TGTGCCTGGAGTGTGGGCAGGCTGCCGAATCAGCCCCAGCATTTT
15	.	TRBV6-1	TRBJ1-1	.	CASSEELGGGTEAFF	TGTGCCAGCAGTGAAGAACTGGGAGGGGGAACTGAAGCTTTCTTT
16	.	TRBV19	TRBJ2-2	TRBD1	CASIRTGVDGVGELFF	TGTGCCAGTATACGGACAGGGGTTGACGGGGTCGGGGAGCTGTTTTTT
15	.	TRBV5-1	TRBJ1-4	.	CASSFTGRRDEKLFF	TGCGCCAGCAGCTTCACAGGGCGTCGGGATGAAAAACTGTTTTTT
19	.	TRBV5-5	TRBJ1-6	.	CASSLVTGTRLSYNSPLHF	TGTGCCAGCAGCTTGGTAACGGGGACAAGGCTCTCCTATAATTCACCCCTCCACTTT
14	few	TRBV10-3	TRBJ2-7	TRBD2	CAAQAAGITREQYF	TGTGCCGCCCAAGCAGCGGGGATTACTCGTGAGCAGTACTTC
16	.	TRBV7-6	TRBJ2-5	TRBD2	CASSLAAGGGPETQYF	TGTGCCAGCAGCTTAGCGGCGGGGGGGGGCCCAGAGACCCAGTACTTC
15	once	TRBV29-1	TRBJ1-5	TRBD1	CSVGGGQGFGQPQHF	TGCAGCGTTGGAGGAGGACAGGGGTTCGGTCAGCCCCAGCATTTT
16	.	TRBV5-6	TRBJ2-7	TRBD1	CASSLDSSGGSYEQYF	TGTGCCAGCAGCTTGGACTCTTCAGGGGGCTCCTACGAGCAGTACTTC
13	.	TRBV7-2	TRBJ1-1	.	CASSLAERTEAFF	TGTGCCAGCAGCTTAGCGGAGCGCACTGAAGCTTTCTTT
14	few	TRBV11-2	TRBJ2-7	TRBD1	CASSFNRGLGEQYF	TGTGCCAGCAGCTTTAACAGGGGGCTGGGGGAGCAGTACTTC
14	.	TRBV6-5	TRBJ1-5	TRBD1	CASSRDRGDQPQHF	TGTGCCAGCAGTAGGGACAGGGGAGATCAGCCCCAGCATTTT
13	.	TRBV5-4	TRBJ2-1	TRBD1	CASARDRGDEQFF	TGTGCCAGCGCCCGGGACAGGGGCGATGAGCAGTTCTTC
13	.	TRBV6-5	TRBJ2-1	.	CASSRQNRNEQFF	TGTGCCAGCAGCCGACAGAATCGCAATGAGCAGTTCTTC
14	once	TRBV6-4	TRBJ2-1	TRBD2	CASSDAGTSNEQFF	TGTGCCAGCAGTGACGCCGGGACTAGCAATGAGCAGTTCTTC
12	.	TRBV11-3	TRBJ2-1	.	CASSLGLGEQFF	TGTGCCAGCAGCTTAGGCCTAGGTGAGCAGTTCTTC
16	.	TRBV4-1	TRBJ2-4	.	CASSQVRPSGKNIQYF	TGCGCCAGCAGCCAAGTTCGACCGTCGGGCAAAAACATTCAGTACTTC
15	few	TRBV4-3	TRBJ1-2	.	CASSPAGPTNYGYTF	TGCGCCAGCAGCCCCGCGGGTCCGACTAACTATGGCTACACCTTC
18	.	TRBV4-1	TRBJ1-5	TRBD1	CASSQAPTGEPSNQPQHF	TGCGCCAGCAGCCAAGCACCTACAGGGGAGCCAAGCAATCAGCCCCAGCATTTT
14	.	TRBV11-2	TRBJ2-2	TRBD2	CASGGLAGAGELFF	TGTGCCAGCGGGGGACTAGCGGGGGCCGGGGAGCTGTTTTTT
14	.	TRBV6-1	TRBJ1-1	TRBD1	CASSGQGSNTEAFF	TGTGCCAGCAGTGGACAGGGGTCGAACACTGAAGCTTTCTTT
13	.	TRBV30	TRBJ2-6	.	CAWSLSGANVLTF	TGTGCCTGGAGTCTTTCTGGGGCCAACGTCCTGACTTTC
16	.	TRBV10-3	TRBJ2-2	TRBD1	CAISERQGANTGELFF	TGTGCCATCAGTGAGAGGCAGGGGGCGAACACCGGGGAGCTGTTTTTT
15	.	TRBV4-1	TRBJ1-4	TRBD1	CASSQDRDRREKLFF	TGCGCCAGCAGCCAAGATCGGGACAGGCGTGAAAAACTGTTTTTT
12	once	TRBV30	TRBJ1-2	.	CAWSIGGWGYTF	TGTGCCTGGAGTATAGGGGGTTGGGGCTACACCTTC
14	.	TRBV10-2	TRBJ2-3	TRBD2	CASMVAGVEDTQYF	TGCGCCAGCATGGTAGCGGGGGTTGAAGATACGCAGTATTTT
15	.	TRBV5-1	TRBJ2-7	.	CASSPTSGQRYEQYF	TGCGCCAGCAGCCCCACTTCCGGACAACGATACGAGCAGTACTTC